This paragraph reports one T cell receptor beta chain. V lost 3 bases and J lost 3, with 18 bases in between. The germline CDR1 and CDR2 sequences are SGHDT and YYEEEE. CDR3 length: 16 residues. TCRdb independently ran MiXCR on the RT-PCR reads; one entry per CDR3 protein. This sample has approximately 720,000 distinct CDR3 sequences, with approximately 15% found just once. What was sequenced was memory CD4+ T cells from blood. The chain links TRBV5-6 to TRBJ1-2; no definite D call. The receptor was isolated from a female donor in good health, serving as a healthy control. The CDR3, as DNA: TGTGCCAGCAGCTGGGTCTCCTTAGAAACCTACTATGGCTACACCTTC. It specifies CASSWVSLETYYGYTF.